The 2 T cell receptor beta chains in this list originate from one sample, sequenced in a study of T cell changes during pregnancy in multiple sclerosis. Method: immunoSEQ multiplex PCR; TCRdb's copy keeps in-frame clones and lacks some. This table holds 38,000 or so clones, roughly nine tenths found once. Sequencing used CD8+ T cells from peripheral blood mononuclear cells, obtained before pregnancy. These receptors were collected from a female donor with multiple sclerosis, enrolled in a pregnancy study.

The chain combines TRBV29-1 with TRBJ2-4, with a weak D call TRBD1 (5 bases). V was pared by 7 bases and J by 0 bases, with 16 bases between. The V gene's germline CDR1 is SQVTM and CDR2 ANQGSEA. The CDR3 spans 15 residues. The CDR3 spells CSAQGSVVAKNIQYF. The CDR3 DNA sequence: TGCAGCGCCCAGGGTTCGGTTGTAGCCAAAAACATTCAGTACTTC.

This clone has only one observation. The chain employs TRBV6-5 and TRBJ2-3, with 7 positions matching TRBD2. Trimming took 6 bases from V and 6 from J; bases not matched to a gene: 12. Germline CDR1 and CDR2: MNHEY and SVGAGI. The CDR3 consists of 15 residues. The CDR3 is CASRSAGEEGDTQYF. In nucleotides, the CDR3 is TGTGCCAGCAGGAGTGCGGGAGAGGAAGGGGATACGCAGTATTTT.